One sample yielded the 18 T cell receptor beta chains listed below, sequenced in a study of Graves' ophthalmopathy and Graves' hyperthyroidism. Amplifying from RNA transcripts, the study obtained TCR beta CDR3 regions. The library came from an HTBI-primed first-round RT-PCR and a second-round multiplex PCR. TCRdb ran MiXCR on the multiplex PCR reads and lists one entry per CDR3 protein. The sample contains about 620,000 distinct CDR3 sequences, 22% of which appear only once. Input material: peripheral blood. The receptor source for this set is a young woman with stable Graves' hyperthyroidism. Some clones in this sample may be carry-over from other donors' samples.

This clonotype was recorded only once. This CDR3 reads CSVDVGETQYF. In DNA, the CDR3 is TGCAGCGTTGATGTCGGAGAGACCCAGTACTTC. The chain recombines TRBV29-1 with TRBJ2-5; no reliable D call. The CDR3 length is 11 residues. CDR1 is SQVTM and CDR2 is ANQGSEA in the germline V gene. The V end lost 3 bases, the J end lost 4 bases, and 6 bases lay between the germline ends.

This clonotype was counted at least ten times. This chain connects TRBV28 to TRBJ2-7, with D perhaps matching TRBD1 or TRBD2 (5 bases each). The CDR3 length is 14 residues. Trimming stripped 6 bases from V and 4 bases from J, with 16 bases between. Germline V gene sequence: CDR1 MDHEN, CDR2 SYDVKM. The CDR3 DNA is TGTGCCAGCAGGACTACAGGCCCCAATTACGAGCAGTACTTC. Protein: CASRTTGPNYEQYF.

V gene TRBV4-1 combines with J gene TRBJ2-7, with 7 bases fitting TRBD2. This CDR3 is built from 15 residues. Germline V gives CDR1 MGHRA, CDR2 YSYEKL. The trim removed 3 bases at V and 6 bases at J, leaving 11 bases unmatched. The CDR3 bases are TGCGCCAGCAGCCATCCGCAGCGGGGTAGACGCGAGCAGTACTTC. It yields the protein CASSHPQRGRREQYF.

In the case of this clonotype: Just one base apart from a much larger clone, this may be a read error. The V call is TRBV6-5, the J call TRBJ2-2; perhaps TRBD2 as D (7 bases). The length of the CDR3 is 15 residues. Germline loops: CDR1 MNHEY, CDR2 SVGAGI. This chain's CDR3 is CASSYEGGVTGELCF. The CDR3 region has the DNA TGTGCCAGCAGTTACGAGGGGGGGGTTACCGGGGAGCTGTGTTTT.

This clonotype was counted at least ten times. The rearrangement joins TRBV11-2 to TRBJ1-2, with D unresolved. The germline V and J ends were trimmed by 2 bases and 5 bases, with 18 bases remaining between them. Germline V lookup: CDR1 SGHAT, CDR2 FQNNGV. This CDR3 is built from 16 residues. The CDR3 nucleotides read TGTGCCAGCAGCTTATTTTTAGGGCGGGAAGTTTATGGCTACACCTTC. Translating gives CASSLFLGREVYGYTF.

This clonotype was picked up a small number of times. The genes are TRBV4-1 and TRBJ1-2; possible D gene TRBD1, 6 bases. The CDR3 loop spans 13 amino acids. Trimming stripped 4 bases from V and 5 bases from J, with 11 bases between. Germline assignment: CDR1 MGHRA and CDR2 YSYEKL. The CDR3, as DNA: TGCGCCAGCAGCCCAACTACAGGGTATGGCTACACCTTC. This codes for CASSPTTGYGYTF.

This clonotype occurred many times. V is TRBV6-1 and J is TRBJ2-2; TRBD2 might be the D (6 bases). The V end lost 7 bases, the J end lost 2 bases, and 11 bases lay between the germline ends. Germline V gives CDR1 MNHNS, CDR2 SASEGT. The length of the CDR3 is 14 residues. The CDR3 is CASMGGPNTGELFF. CDR3 bases: TGTGCCAGCATGGGGGGACCTAACACCGGGGAGCTGTTTTTT.

V usage is TRBV27 and J usage is TRBJ2-7; D may be TRBD1 (6 bases). This CDR3 contains 14 residues. The V end lost 4 bases, the J end lost 3 bases, and 13 bases lay between the germline ends. The germline CDR1 and CDR2 sequences are MNHEY and SMNVEV (reference sequence). DNA of the CDR3: TGTGCCAGCAGTTGGTTTGGACAGTACTACGAGCAGTACTTC. It specifies CASSWFGQYYEQYF.

Many counts were recorded for this clonotype. As DNA, the CDR3 is TGTGCCAGCAAGAGGGATCAGCCCCAGCATTTT. It is translated as CASKRDQPQHF. The genes are TRBV2 and TRBJ1-5; no firm D call. The V gene lost 7 bases and the J gene lost 5 bases, with 6 bases spanning the gap. CDR1 SNHLY and CDR2 FYNNEI come from the germline V gene. The CDR3 is 11 residues long.

The table lists this clonotype with many counts. The DNA of the CDR3 is TGTGCCAGCAGTTACGGAGGGGCTACAGCATCCTACGAGCAGTACTTC. As protein: CASSYGGATASYEQYF. This chain connects TRBV6-5 to TRBJ2-7; possibly TRBD2 for D (6 bases). CDR3 length equals 16 residues. V lost 2 bases and J lost 1, with 15 bases in between. Germline CDR1 is MNHEY and CDR2 is SVGAGI.

This clonotype was detected many times. The CDR3 DNA reads TGCGCCAGCAGTGAATCGGGGTCCGAGACCCAGTACTTC. Translating gives CASSESGSETQYF. This chain uses TRBV10-1 with TRBJ2-5; perhaps TRBD2 as D (5 bases). The germline gives CDR1 WNHNN, CDR2 SYGVQD (reference sequence). The CDR3 consists of 13 residues. V lost 3 bases and J 5 bases, leaving 10 bases between the germline ends.

This clonotype has a count of ten or more. This chain connects TRBV6-1 to TRBJ1-5, with no clear D. The CDR3 runs 14 residues. CDR1 and CDR2 (germline): MNHNS, SASEGT. The V end was cut by 6 bases, the J end by 0 bases, with 9 bases between. The chain's CDR3 is CASSPYYSNQPQHF. The CDR3, as DNA: TGTGCCAGCAGCCCTTACTATAGCAATCAGCCCCAGCATTTT.

The chain joins TRBV28 to TRBJ1-2; no firm D call. Trimming took 1 base from V and 1 from J, leaving 7 bases between them. Per germline, CDR1 MDHEN and CDR2 SYDVKM. The CDR3 sequence is 14 residues long. The CDR3, as DNA: TGTGCCAGCAGTTTATACGCGGTTAACTATGGCTACACCTTC. Translating gives CASSLYAVNYGYTF.

This clonotype was counted at least ten times. This sequence joins TRBV10-3 and TRBJ2-5, with 8 nucleotides matching TRBD1. Germline values: CDR1 ENHRY, CDR2 SYGVKD. J was trimmed by 3 bases and V by 0 bases; bases with no gene match: 3. The CDR3 runs to 15 residues. The CDR3: CAISESETGEETQYF. CDR3 nucleotides: TGTGCCATCAGTGAGTCGGAGACAGGGGAAGAGACCCAGTACTTC.

The chain joins TRBV4-1 to TRBJ2-2; 14 nucleotides align to TRBD2. Germline values: CDR1 MGHRA, CDR2 YSYEKL. CDR3 length equals 18 residues. Trimming removed 3 bases from V and 5 bases from J; junction bases left unmatched: 8. Here the CDR3 reads CASSQRLAGGPGTGELFF. The CDR3 bases are TGCGCCAGCAGCCAGCGACTAGCGGGAGGGCCGGGAACCGGGGAGCTGTTTTTT.

Ten or more counts support this clonotype. This chain links TRBV11-2 with TRBJ2-5; 8 bases line up with TRBD2. The germline V gene encodes CDR1 SGHAT and CDR2 FQNNGV. The V segment lost 6 bases and the J segment 5 bases; nucleotides outside the gene matches: 8. The CDR3 spans 14 residues. The CDR3 loop reads CASRASGGRETQYF. CDR3 DNA sequence: TGTGCCAGCAGAGCTTCGGGGGGGCGGGAGACCCAGTACTTC.

The chain is built from TRBV25-1 and TRBJ2-5; 7 positions agree with TRBD1. The V and J ends lost 6 bases and 2 bases, in that order; junction bases with no gene match: 12. This CDR3 has 16 residues. Germline V gene sequence: CDR1 MGHDK, CDR2 SYGVNS. CDR3 DNA: TGTGCCAGCAGGTCGAGGGGGCGCCAAGGGCAAGAGACCCAGTACTTC. Its protein product is CASRSRGRQGQETQYF.

This clonotype has a count of ten or more. The V gene is TRBV12-3 or TRBV12-4, the J gene TRBJ1-2; D not resolved. V gave up 2 bases and J gave up 6 bases, with 4 bases separating them. The CDR3 extends over 11 amino acids. This CDR3 is CASSLWDGYTF. The DNA for the CDR3 is TGTGCCAGCAGTTTATGGGATGGCTACACCTTC.